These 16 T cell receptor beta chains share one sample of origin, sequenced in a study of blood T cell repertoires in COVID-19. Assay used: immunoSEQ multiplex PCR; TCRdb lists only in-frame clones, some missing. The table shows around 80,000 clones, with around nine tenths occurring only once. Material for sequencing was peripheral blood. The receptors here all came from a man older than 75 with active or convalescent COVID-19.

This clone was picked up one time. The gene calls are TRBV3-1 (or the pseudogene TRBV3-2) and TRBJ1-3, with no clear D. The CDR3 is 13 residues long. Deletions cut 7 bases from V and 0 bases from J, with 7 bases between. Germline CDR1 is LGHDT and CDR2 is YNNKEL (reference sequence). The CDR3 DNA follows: TGTGCCAGCACCCTAAGCTCTGGAAACACCATATATTTT. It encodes CASTLSSGNTIYF.

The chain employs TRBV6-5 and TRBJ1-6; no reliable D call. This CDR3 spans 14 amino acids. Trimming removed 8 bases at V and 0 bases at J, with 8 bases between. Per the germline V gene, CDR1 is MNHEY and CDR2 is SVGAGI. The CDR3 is CASGRSSYNSPLHF. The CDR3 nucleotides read TGTGCCAGCGGCCGGAGCTCCTATAATTCACCCCTCCACTTT.

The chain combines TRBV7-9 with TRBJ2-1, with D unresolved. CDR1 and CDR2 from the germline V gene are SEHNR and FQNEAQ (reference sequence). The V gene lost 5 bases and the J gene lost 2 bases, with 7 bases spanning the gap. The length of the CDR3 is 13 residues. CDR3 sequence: CASSPPAYNEQFF. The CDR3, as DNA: TGTGCCAGCAGCCCCCCAGCCTACAATGAGCAGTTCTTC.

In DNA, the CDR3 is TGTGCCAGCAGTCGAGGTCGAGCGGCAGATACGCAGTATTTT. Protein: CASSRGRAADTQYF. The V gene is TRBV9, the J gene TRBJ2-3; tentative D call: TRBD2 (5 bases). Per germline, CDR1 SGDLS and CDR2 YYNGEE. Trimming took 5 bases from V and 4 from J, leaving 14 bases between them. This CDR3 contains 14 residues.

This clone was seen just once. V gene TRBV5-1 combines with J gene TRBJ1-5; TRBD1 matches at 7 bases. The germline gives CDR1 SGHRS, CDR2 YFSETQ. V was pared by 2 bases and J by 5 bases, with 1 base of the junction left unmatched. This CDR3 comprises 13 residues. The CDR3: CASSFTGDQPQHF. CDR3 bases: TGCGCCAGCAGCTTCACAGGGGATCAGCCCCAGCATTTT.

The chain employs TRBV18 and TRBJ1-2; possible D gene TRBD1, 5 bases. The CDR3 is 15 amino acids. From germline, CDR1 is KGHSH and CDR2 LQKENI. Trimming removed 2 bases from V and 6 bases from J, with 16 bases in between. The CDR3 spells CASSPSGSRGNGYTF. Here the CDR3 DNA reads TGTGCCAGCTCACCATCAGGGTCGCGAGGCAATGGCTACACCTTC.

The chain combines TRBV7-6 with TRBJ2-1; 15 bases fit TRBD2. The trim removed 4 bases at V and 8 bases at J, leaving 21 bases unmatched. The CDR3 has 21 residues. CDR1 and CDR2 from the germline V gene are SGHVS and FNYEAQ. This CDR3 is CASSSTHPGQGTSGRRYEQFF. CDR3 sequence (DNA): TGTGCCAGCAGCTCCACCCACCCGGGACAGGGGACTAGCGGGAGGCGATATGAGCAGTTCTTC.

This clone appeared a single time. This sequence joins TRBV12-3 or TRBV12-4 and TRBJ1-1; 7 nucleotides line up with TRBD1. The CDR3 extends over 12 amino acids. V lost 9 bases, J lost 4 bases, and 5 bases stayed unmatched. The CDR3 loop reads CASYQGGTEAFF. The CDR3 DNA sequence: TGTGCCAGTTACCAGGGGGGCACTGAAGCTTTCTTT.

This CDR3 is CASRWRKNTGELFF. In nucleotides, the CDR3 is TGTGCCAGCAGATGGAGAAAGAACACCGGGGAGCTGTTTTTT. The chain is built from TRBV21-1 and TRBJ2-2; TRBD2 is the table's D call and was not checked against the DNA. TRBV21-1 counts as a pseudogene. The CDR3 is 14 amino acids.

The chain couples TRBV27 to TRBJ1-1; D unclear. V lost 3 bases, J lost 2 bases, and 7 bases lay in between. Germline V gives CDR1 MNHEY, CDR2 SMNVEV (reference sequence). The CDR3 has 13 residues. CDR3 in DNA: TGTGCCAGCAGTTTTTCGGTTAACACTGAAGCTTTCTTT. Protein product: CASSFSVNTEAFF.

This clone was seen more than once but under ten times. CDR3: CASSHSYEQYV. The CDR3 bases are TGTGCCAGCAGCCACTCCTACGAGCAGTACGTC. The chain combines TRBV11-2 with TRBJ2-7, with D hard to call. In germline, CDR1 is SGHAT, CDR2 FQNNGV. V dropped 5 bases and J dropped 0 bases, with 2 bases sitting between them. The CDR3 sequence is 11 residues long.

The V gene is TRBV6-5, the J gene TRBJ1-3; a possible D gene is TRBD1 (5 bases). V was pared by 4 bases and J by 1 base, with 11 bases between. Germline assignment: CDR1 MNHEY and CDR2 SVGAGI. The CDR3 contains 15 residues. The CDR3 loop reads CASSSPPGSGNTIYF. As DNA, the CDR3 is TGTGCCAGCAGTTCCCCCCCAGGGTCTGGAAACACCATATATTTT.

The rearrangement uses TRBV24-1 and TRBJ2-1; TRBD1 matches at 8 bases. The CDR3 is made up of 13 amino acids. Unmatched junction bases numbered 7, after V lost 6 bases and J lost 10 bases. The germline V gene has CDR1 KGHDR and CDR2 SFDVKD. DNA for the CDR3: TGTGCCACCAGTCAACAGGGGGGTAGGGAGCAGTTCTTC. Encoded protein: CATSQQGGREQFF.

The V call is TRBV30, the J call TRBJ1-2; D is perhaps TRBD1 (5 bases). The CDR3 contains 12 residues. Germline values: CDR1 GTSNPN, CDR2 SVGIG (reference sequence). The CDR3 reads CAGQTANYGYTF. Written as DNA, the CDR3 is TGTGCAGGGCAGACAGCGAACTATGGCTACACCTTC.

This CDR3 is CASSLREGDEQYV. CDR3 DNA: TGTGCCAGCAGCTTACGTGAGGGGGACGAGCAGTACGTC. The gene calls are TRBV7-8 and TRBJ2-7, with a possible D match to TRBD1 (6 bases). CDR1 SGHVS and CDR2 FQNEAQ come from the germline V gene. The CDR3 covers 13 residues. Trimming stripped 2 bases from V and 5 bases from J, with 10 bases between.

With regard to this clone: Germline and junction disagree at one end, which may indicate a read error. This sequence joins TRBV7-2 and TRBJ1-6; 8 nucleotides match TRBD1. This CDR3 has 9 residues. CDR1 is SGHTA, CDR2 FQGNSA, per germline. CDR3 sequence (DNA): TGTGCCAGCGGAGGGACAGGAGTCTTT. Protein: CASGGTGVF.